This TCR beta chain emerged from a study of blood T cells in healthy people across ages. Broader study findings: Among T cells, TCR beta diversity per million cells dropped roughly linearly as age rose.

Primers used in a second PCR of about 6 to 11 cycles were a sample-barcoded 5' primer and a J-beta primer mix. Each of the cDNA molecules was tagged by a template-switch adaptor with 12 random nucleotides. TCRdb independently ran MiXCR on the 5' RACE reads; one entry per CDR3 protein. This table holds approximately 900,000 distinct CDR3 sequences, 48% found once. This clonotype occurred a few times. Its antigen is as yet unknown. CDR1 and CDR2 (germline): DFQATT, SNEGSKA (reference sequence). The CDR3 runs 14 residues. The V end was cut by 0 bases, the J end by 4 bases, with 10 bases between. This receptor was obtained from a man aged 25 to 40 in good health. The sample comprised blood. The rearrangement links TRBV20-1 to TRBJ2-1, with TRBD2 as a possible D gene (5 bases). The CDR3 DNA reads TGCAGTGCTAGAGATCTAGCCGAATACAATGAGCAGTTCTTC. Translation gives CSARDLAEYNEQFF.